This TCR beta chain emerged from a study of blood T cell repertoires in COVID-19. Study-level background: Acute and convalescent COVID-19 samples came from the United States, Italy and Spain.

Germline V lookup: CDR1 SGHTA, CDR2 FQGNSA. This CDR3 contains 14 residues. V was pared by 4 bases and J by 2 bases, with 11 bases between. Study processing details: The assay estimated nucleated cells by amplifying reference gene primers. Repertoires were generated with immunoSEQ multiplex PCR, while TCRdb's copy carries only in-frame clones and drops some. V, J and clone size are those of that table, while D and trimming were read from the DNA. Among 200,000 to 300,000 clones listed, about 90% were seen once. The sample taken for sequencing was peripheral blood. This chain uses TRBV7-2 with TRBJ1-1; D uncertain. This TCR came from a man in his 60s who had recovered from COVID-19. Here the CDR3 DNA reads TGTGCCAGCAGCTCCCGATCGGGTAACACTGAAGCTTTCTTT. This translates into CASSSRSGNTEAFF.